One and the same sample provided the 29 T cell receptor beta chains below, sequenced in a study of T cells in Graves' hyperthyroidism and ophthalmopathy. Researchers amplified the TCR beta CDR3 regions from RNA transcripts. The HTBI primer set was used in a first-round RT-PCR of the TCR CDR3. Via MiXCR, TCRdb re-called the multiplex PCR reads, giving one row per CDR3 protein. The data contain roughly 640,000 distinct CDR3 sequences, 16% of them seen just once; the ten biggest clones take up roughly 3.4%. The sequenced sample was blood. These receptors were collected from a woman between 40 and 55 years old with Graves' ophthalmopathy.

The chain joins TRBV11-2 to TRBJ1-5; the D is unclear. CDR1 is SGHAT, CDR2 FQNNGV, per germline. With 10 bases removed from V and 5 bases from J, the gap between germline ends came to 15 bases. There are 13 residues in the CDR3. In DNA, the CDR3 is TGTGCCAACGACTCGACTCCGGATCAGCCCCAGCATTTT. It codes for CANDSTPDQPQHF.

The rearrangement uses TRBV5-5 and TRBJ1-3; D call uncertain. The germline CDR1 and CDR2 sequences are SGHKS and YYEKEE (reference sequence). The CDR3 runs 15 residues. V lost 0 bases to trimming and J lost 0 bases, with 7 bases between them. In DNA form, the CDR3 reads TGTGCCAGCAGCTTGGTGGGCCACTCTGGAAACACCATATATTTT. This sequence encodes CASSLVGHSGNTIYF.

Many counts were recorded for this clonotype. This rearrangement joins TRBV12-3 or TRBV12-4 to TRBJ2-7; TRBD1 matches at 7 bases. The CDR3 loop spans 12 amino acids. V gave up 5 bases and J gave up 6 bases; unmatched junction bases: 4. CDR3 bases: TGTGCCAGCAGTCAACAGGGGCTCGAGCAGTACTTC. Protein product: CASSQQGLEQYF.

This clonotype was seen many times. V is TRBV12-3 or TRBV12-4 and J is TRBJ2-7; no clear D gene. Trimming pared 1 base from V and 9 bases from J, leaving 10 bases between. This CDR3 comprises 12 residues. The chain's CDR3 is CASSLVSALQYF. CDR3 nucleotide sequence: TGTGCCAGCAGTTTAGTATCTGCGCTGCAGTACTTC.

This clonotype was detected many times. The CDR3 DNA follows: TGCAGTGCTAGAGCTGGATACAGGGGTTCCTACGAGCAGTACTTC. Translating it yields CSARAGYRGSYEQYF. The gene calls are TRBV20-1 and TRBJ2-7; the match to TRBD1 covers 7 bases. From germline, CDR1 is DFQATT and CDR2 SNEGSKA (reference sequence). The J segment lost 1 base and the V segment lost 1 base, leaving 7 bases of the junction unmatched. CDR3 size: 15 residues.

This clonotype has just a few counts. This chain uses TRBV20-1 with TRBJ1-2, with a tentative D call TRBD1 (6 bases). CDR1 DFQATT and CDR2 SNEGSKA come from the germline V gene (reference sequence). The CDR3 totals 11 residues. V lost 6 bases, J lost 4 bases, and 9 bases lay in between. CDR3 DNA sequence: TGCAGTGCCCTGACAGGCTATGGCTACACCTTC. Translating it yields CSALTGYGYTF.

This clonotype was seen many times. The chain is built from TRBV30 and TRBJ1-1, with no clear D. Germline V gives CDR1 GTSNPN, CDR2 SVGIG (reference sequence). The CDR3 totals 13 residues. The V and J ends lost 2 bases and 4 bases respectively, with 11 bases between them. The CDR3 sequence is CAWSWTPSTEAFF. CDR3 DNA sequence: TGTGCCTGGAGTTGGACCCCCAGCACTGAAGCTTTCTTT.

This clonotype came up many times. CDR3 in DNA: TGTGCCAGCAGCTTAAAAACCATCTCGACAGGGTGGCCCGGGAAGCAGTTCTTC. It specifies CASSLKTISTGWPGKQFF. The V call is TRBV7-3, the J call TRBJ2-1, with 7 bases identical to TRBD1. Germline trimming cut 1 base from V and 11 bases from J; bases unmatched to any gene: 20. CDR1 is SGHTA and CDR2 is FQGTGA in the germline V gene. The CDR3 runs 18 residues.

This clonotype occurred many times. Written as DNA, the CDR3 is TGTGCCAGCAGTCGGAGCGGGAGAAGTGGCAACGAGCAGTACTTC. It encodes CASSRSGRSGNEQYF. The chain employs TRBV2 and TRBJ2-7, with 8 bases identical to TRBD2. Germline V gene lookup returns CDR1 SNHLY and CDR2 FYNNEI. J was trimmed by 5 bases and V by 5 bases; bases with no gene match: 11. There are 15 residues in the CDR3.

This clonotype was seen more than once but under ten times. The rearrangement links TRBV4-1 to TRBJ1-2; D perhaps matches TRBD1 (5 bases). V lost 4 bases and J lost 5, with 17 bases in between. The V gene's germline CDR1 is MGHRA and CDR2 YSYEKL. The CDR3 is 15 amino acids. Here the CDR3 reads CASSLRSGSGYGYTF. CDR3 DNA: TGCGCCAGCAGCCTCAGATCAGGGAGCGGGTATGGCTACACCTTC.

This clonotype has ten or more counts. This chain connects TRBV11-1 to TRBJ2-5, with D perhaps matching TRBD1 (5 bases). The CDR3 is 13 residues long. Germline lookup yields CDR1 SGHAT and CDR2 FQDESV (reference sequence). Trimming took 6 bases from V and 5 from J, leaving 13 bases between them. The DNA for the CDR3 is TGTGCCAGCAGGCAAGGGGTATTGGAGACCCAGTACTTC. Translated, it gives CASRQGVLETQYF.

The chain joins TRBV20-1 to TRBJ1-6, with TRBD1 identical over 8 bases. CDR1 DFQATT and CDR2 SNEGSKA come from the germline V gene (reference sequence). V dropped 6 bases and J dropped 7; count of bases not matched to a gene: 11. This CDR3 is 15 amino acids long. The CDR3 loop is CSARFAGGYNSPLHF. The CDR3 bases are TGCAGTGCCAGATTTGCAGGGGGCTACAATTCACCCCTCCACTTT.

Only a few counts were recorded for this clonotype. This rearrangement joins TRBV28 to TRBJ1-1; the match to TRBD1 covers 8 bases. V dropped 6 bases and J dropped 6; count of bases not matched to a gene: 9. Germline V gene sequence: CDR1 MDHEN, CDR2 SYDVKM. The CDR3 is 14 amino acids. The CDR3 nucleotides are TGTGCCAGCAGCCCCAGGGGGCGAAGCTCTGAAGCTTTCTTT. This gives the protein CASSPRGRSSEAFF.

The chain has TRBV5-1 and TRBJ2-1, with 9 bases fitting TRBD2. The CDR3 spans 13 residues. The germline V gene has CDR1 SGHRS and CDR2 YFSETQ. V shed 6 bases and J 7 bases; nucleotides not matched to a gene: 5. The CDR3 spells CASNSGSRNEQFF. The CDR3 DNA reads TGCGCCAGCAATAGCGGGAGTCGGAATGAGCAGTTCTTC.

The sample holds one count of this clonotype. The chain combines TRBV5-1 with TRBJ2-3, with 7 bases matching TRBD1. Germline CDR1 reads SGHRS; CDR2 reads YFSETQ. CDR3 length: 13 amino acids. Unmatched junction bases numbered 2, after V lost 3 bases and J lost 4 bases. CDR3 DNA sequence: TGCGCCAGCAGCTCAACAGGGGCAGATACGCAGTATTTT. Its translation is CASSSTGADTQYF.

This clonotype was counted many times. The V call is TRBV7-2, the J call TRBJ2-5; 12 bases match TRBD2. CDR1 and CDR2 from the germline V gene are SGHTA and FQGNSA. J lost 4 bases, V lost 5 bases, and 8 bases had no gene match. The CDR3 is made up of 16 amino acids. CDR3 protein: CASSPQGLAGPETQYF. The CDR3 nucleotides are TGTGCCAGCAGCCCCCAAGGACTAGCGGGACCAGAGACCCAGTACTTC.

This clonotype was found a few times. J is TRBJ2-1 and V is TRBV19; 12 nucleotides align to TRBD2. J lost 5 bases, V lost 6 bases, and 5 bases had no gene match. In germline, CDR1 is LNHDA, CDR2 SQIVND (reference sequence). The CDR3 sequence is 15 residues long. DNA of the CDR3: TGTGCCAGTAGCCGGGCTAGCGGGGGGGACAATGAGCAGTTCTTC. Its translation is CASSRASGGDNEQFF.

The chain combines TRBV5-1 with TRBJ2-3; TRBD1 agrees at 9 bases. The CDR3 spans 15 residues. Germline V gene sequence: CDR1 SGHRS, CDR2 YFSETQ. Trimming removed 7 bases from V and 3 bases from J; junction bases left unmatched: 9. The CDR3 reads CASGPQGAMTDTQYF. DNA for the CDR3: TGCGCCAGCGGCCCACAGGGGGCGATGACAGATACGCAGTATTTT.

This clonotype was picked up many times. V gene TRBV28 combines with J gene TRBJ2-4; no firm D call. The germline V gene has CDR1 MDHEN and CDR2 SYDVKM. The CDR3 loop spans 14 amino acids. V was trimmed by 3 bases and J by 2 bases, leaving 8 bases between them. CDR3: CASSFTGPKNIQYF. CDR3 DNA: TGTGCCAGCAGTTTCACGGGCCCCAAAAACATTCAGTACTTC.

The rearrangement links TRBV4-1 to TRBJ1-4; no definite D call. The germline V and J ends were trimmed by 4 bases and 8 bases, with 20 bases remaining between them. CDR3 length: 16 amino acids. CDR1 is MGHRA, CDR2 YSYEKL, per germline. CDR3 sequence reads: CASSPRAPGSPEKLFF. The DNA of the CDR3 is TGCGCCAGCAGCCCCCGGGCTCCGGGGTCCCCGGAAAAACTGTTTTTT.

This clonotype has just a few counts. The chain employs TRBV12-3 or TRBV12-4 and TRBJ2-7, with D maybe TRBD1 (5 bases). The CDR3 extends over 14 amino acids. V dropped 3 bases and J dropped 2 bases, with 11 bases sitting between them. The CDR3 DNA follows: TGTGCCAGCAGTTTTGGGGCCGATACCTACGAGCAGTACTTC. It yields the protein CASSFGADTYEQYF.

Note on this clonotype: The junction does not match germline at one end; this may be a read error. V gene TRBV7-9 combines with J gene TRBJ1-3; no firm D call. The V gene's germline CDR1 is SEHNR and CDR2 FQNEAQ (reference sequence). CDR3 length equals 16 residues. The CDR3 bases are TGTGCCAGCAGCTTAGCACAGCCTAGCTCTGGAAACACCACATATTTT. Protein product: CASSLAQPSSGNTTYF.

A few counts support this clonotype. The rearrangement uses TRBV6-1 and TRBJ2-7; D is perhaps TRBD1 or TRBD2 (6 bases each). Germline CDR1 is MNHNS and CDR2 is SASEGT. Trimming removed 8 bases from V and 7 bases from J, with 18 bases in between. The length of the CDR3 is 13 residues. CDR3 loop: CASVPGGRREQYF. The CDR3 coding sequence is TGTGCCAGCGTCCCCGGGGGCCGGCGGGAGCAGTACTTC.

The V call is TRBV10-3, the J call TRBJ1-1, with D perhaps matching TRBD1 (5 bases). Trimming removed 5 bases at V and 2 bases at J, with 12 bases between. CDR1 and CDR2 (germline): ENHRY, SYGVKD. The CDR3 is 14 amino acids. CDR3 protein: CAISKFQGNTEAFF. The CDR3 nucleotides are TGTGCCATCAGTAAATTCCAGGGTAACACTGAAGCTTTCTTT.

The chain is built from TRBV12-3 or TRBV12-4 and TRBJ1-4, with 10 positions matching TRBD1. There are 13 residues in the CDR3. The ends lost 6 bases at V and 6 bases at J; junction bases unmatched: 1. The CDR3 region is CASRGTGDEKLFF. The CDR3, as DNA: TGTGCCAGCAGGGGGACAGGGGATGAAAAACTGTTTTTT.

A remark on this clonotype: Possible read error: a much larger clone is one base away. The J gene is TRBJ2-1, the V gene TRBV18, with D possibly matching TRBD1 (6 bases). Germline V CDR1 and CDR2: KGHSH, LQKENI. This CDR3 comprises 15 residues. CDR3 bases: TGTGCCCGCTCACCACAGGGAAGGTCGTACAATGAGCAGTTCTTC. It codes for CARSPQGRSYNEQFF.

This clonotype appeared many times. V is TRBV9 and J is TRBJ2-7; D possibly corresponds to TRBD1 (5 bases). Germline V gives CDR1 SGDLS, CDR2 YYNGEE. V dropped 4 bases and J dropped 3 bases, with 17 bases sitting between them. The CDR3 has 15 amino acids. CDR3 nucleotides: TGTGCCAGCAGCTCCCGTGGGGCCATAAACTACGAGCAGTACTTC. Protein: CASSSRGAINYEQYF.

This clonotype was counted many times. V is TRBV11-2 and J is TRBJ2-1, with TRBD1 matching 9 bases. The V gene's germline CDR1 is SGHAT and CDR2 FQNNGV. J lost 0 bases, V lost 7 bases, and 4 bases had no gene match. This CDR3 is 15 amino acids long. The CDR3: CASNPGQGSYNEQFF. CDR3 coding DNA: TGTGCCAGCAACCCGGGACAGGGCTCCTACAATGAGCAGTTCTTC.

In this sample, this clonotype turned up many times. This chain joins TRBV6-2 or TRBV6-3 and TRBJ2-1; 7 nucleotides agree with TRBD2. Germline-derived CDR1 and CDR2 are MNHEY and SVGEGT. Losses at the gene ends were 7 bases for V and 2 bases for J; bases not matched to a gene: 5. The CDR3 spans 14 residues. As DNA, the CDR3 is TGTGCCAGCAACCCAGCGGGAACCTACAATGAGCAGTTCTTC. Translated, it gives CASNPAGTYNEQFF.